Listed here are 30 T cell receptor beta chains from one sample, sequenced in a study of T cell responses to AZD1222 COVID-19 vaccine. Produced via immunoSEQ multiplex PCR; TCRdb's table is partial and in-frame only. This sample yields 250,000 or so clones, of which roughly 93% are seen a single time; around 0.58% belongs to the top ten. Sequencing used peripheral blood, obtained on day 0 of AZD1222 vaccination. These receptors were obtained from an adult in good health.

This clone was seen a single time. The J gene is TRBJ2-4, the V gene TRBV12-3 or TRBV12-4; D is ambiguous. The CDR3 contains 12 residues. V was trimmed by 8 bases and J by 0 bases, leaving 5 bases between them. The CDR3 protein is CASGLAKNIQYF. The CDR3 DNA sequence: TGTGCCAGCGGTCTAGCCAAAAACATTCAGTACTTC.

The genes are TRBV11-2 and TRBJ2-1; D may correspond to TRBD1 or TRBD2 (6 bases each). Trimming left V 4 bases short and J 10 bases short, with 20 bases between. Germline CDR1 reads SGHAT; CDR2 reads FQNNGV. The CDR3 has 15 amino acids. CDR3 loop: CASSWSGALPSEQFF. The CDR3, as DNA: TGTGCCAGCAGCTGGTCGGGGGCCCTCCCCTCGGAGCAGTTCTTC.

This rearrangement joins TRBV10-3 to TRBJ1-2; 7 nucleotides line up with TRBD1. CDR3 length equals 15 residues. CDR1 ENHRY and CDR2 SYGVKD come from the germline V gene. Unmatched junction bases numbered 8, after V lost 6 bases and J lost 1 base. The CDR3 DNA reads TGTGCCATCAGGGTACAGGGGTCTCTTAACTATGGCTACACCTTC. Translated: CAIRVQGSLNYGYTF.

This clone was seen just once. The chain recombines TRBV6-5 with TRBJ1-1; D gene unclear. Germline values: CDR1 MNHEY, CDR2 SVGAGI. Trimming removed 7 bases from V and 1 base from J, with 4 bases in between. The CDR3 spans 11 residues. CDR3 sequence (DNA): TGTGCCAGCACCCGGAACACTGAAGCTTTCTTT. The encoded protein is CASTRNTEAFF.

The chain joins TRBV6-5 to TRBJ1-2, with 9 bases lining up with TRBD1. Per germline, CDR1 MNHEY and CDR2 SVGAGI. The ends lost 5 bases at V and 7 bases at J; junction bases unmatched: 5. The CDR3 extends over 13 amino acids. Here the CDR3 DNA reads TGTGCCAGCAGTCCGACAGGGGGGGGTGGCTACACCTTC. Amino acids: CASSPTGGGGYTF.

This chain links TRBV5-4 with TRBJ2-7; D is perhaps TRBD1 (6 bases). The CDR3 sequence is 15 residues long. Germline values: CDR1 SGHNT, CDR2 YYREEE (reference sequence). V was shortened by 1 base and J by 3 bases, with 14 bases between the two germline ends. CDR3 bases: TGTGCCAGCAGCTTGTATGGGGGCACGAGCTACGAGCAGTACTTC. Protein: CASSLYGGTSYEQYF.

V is TRBV2 and J is TRBJ1-1; D might be TRBD1 (5 bases). The CDR3 runs 14 residues. Germline V gene sequence: CDR1 SNHLY, CDR2 FYNNEI. V was shortened by 6 bases and J by 5 bases, with 16 bases between the two germline ends. The CDR3 bases are TGTGCCAGCAGCCGCGGCAGGGTGTGGACTGAAGCTTTCTTT. Encoded protein: CASSRGRVWTEAFF.

The chain couples TRBV13 to TRBJ1-2; D gene unclear. The V gene lost 2 bases and the J gene lost 3 bases, with 13 bases spanning the gap. The CDR3 has 15 amino acids. Germline lookup yields CDR1 PRHDT and CDR2 FYEKMQ (reference sequence). The CDR3 DNA sequence: TGTGCCAGCAGCTTACATTCGGCAGGCGACTATGGCTACACCTTC. It encodes CASSLHSAGDYGYTF.

The genes are TRBV9 and TRBJ1-3; D not resolved. Trimming took 0 bases from V and 2 from J, leaving 6 bases between them. The CDR3 is made up of 14 amino acids. CDR1 and CDR2 (germline): SGDLS, YYNGEE. CDR3 in DNA: TGTGCCAGCAGCGTAGATGTCCCTGGAAACACCATATATTTT. This codes for CASSVDVPGNTIYF.

The chain couples TRBV9 to TRBJ1-2, with a tentative D call TRBD1 (5 bases). This CDR3 spans 15 amino acids. Trimming left V 0 bases short and J 4 bases short, with 13 bases between. The germline gives CDR1 SGDLS, CDR2 YYNGEE. CDR3 region: CASSVAPGDPYGYTF. The DNA for the CDR3 is TGTGCCAGCAGCGTAGCTCCGGGGGACCCCTATGGCTACACCTTC.

The rearrangement joins TRBV11-2 to TRBJ2-3; TRBD2 agrees at 7 bases. Germline CDR1 SGHAT, CDR2 FQNNGV. This CDR3 is 14 amino acids long. V lost 2 bases, J lost 6 bases, and 5 bases stayed unmatched. The CDR3 DNA sequence: TGTGCCAGCAGCTTAAGGTGGGAGGGTGATACGCAGTATTTT. This sequence encodes CASSLRWEGDTQYF.

The chain joins TRBV6-5 to TRBJ2-7, with D unclear. Germline CDR1 MNHEY, CDR2 SVGAGI. This CDR3 is built from 12 residues. Trimming removed 6 bases from V and 6 bases from J, with 12 bases in between. The CDR3 coding sequence is TGTGCCAGCAGCCAGAGCCGGATCGAGCAGTACTTC. Translating gives CASSQSRIEQYF.

V usage is TRBV2 and J usage is TRBJ1-5; a possible D gene is TRBD1 (6 bases). V lost 3 bases and J 4 bases, leaving 10 bases between the germline ends. Germline CDR1 is SNHLY and CDR2 is FYNNEI. The CDR3 loop spans 14 amino acids. CDR3 bases: TGTGCCAGCAGTGATGGGCAGGGGAATCAGCCCCAGCATTTT. Amino acid sequence: CASSDGQGNQPQHF. The full variable domain, its missing parts supplied by reference TRBV2 and TRBJ1-5, is EPEVTQTPSHQVTQMGQEVILRCVPISNHLYFYWYRQILGQKVEFLVSFYNNEISEKSEIFDDQFSVERPDGSNFTLKIRSTKLEDSAMYFCASSDGQGNQPQHFGDGTRLSIL.

The genes are TRBV3-1 (or the pseudogene TRBV3-2) and TRBJ2-5, with 7 bases matching TRBD2. Germline CDR1 reads LGHDT; CDR2 reads YNNKEL (reference sequence). This CDR3 contains 16 residues. With 7 bases clipped from V and 3 bases from J, the junction kept 14 bases outside the gene matches. The CDR3 here is CASTLVEAGKEETQYF. The CDR3 DNA sequence: TGTGCCAGCACCCTGGTGGAAGCGGGGAAAGAAGAGACCCAGTACTTC.

The chain couples TRBV2 to TRBJ1-6; D ambiguous. Per the germline V gene, CDR1 is SNHLY and CDR2 is FYNNEI. This CDR3 region has 12 residues. Deletions cut 4 bases from V and 11 bases from J, with 9 bases between. The CDR3 region is CASSAQGPPLHF. The CDR3 DNA reads TGTGCCAGCAGTGCCCAAGGCCCACCCCTCCACTTT.

The J gene is TRBJ2-2, the V gene TRBV5-1; tentative D call: TRBD1 (5 bases). This CDR3 is built from 14 residues. Germline V lookup: CDR1 SGHRS, CDR2 YFSETQ. V lost 4 bases, J lost 0 bases, and 7 bases lay in between. The CDR3 here is CASSATANTGELFF. CDR3 DNA sequence: TGCGCCAGCAGCGCGACAGCGAACACCGGGGAGCTGTTTTTT. Full variable domain (remainder filled in from reference TRBV5-1 and TRBJ2-2): KAGVTQTPRYLIKTRGQQVTLSCSPISGHRSVSWYQQTPGQGLQFLFEYFSETQRNKGNFPGRFSGRQFSNSRSEMNVSTLELGDSALYLCASSATANTGELFFGEGSRLTVL.

The chain couples TRBV28 to TRBJ1-4; D is perhaps TRBD1 (6 bases). This CDR3 is built from 13 residues. The germline V gene has CDR1 MDHEN and CDR2 SYDVKM. V lost 5 bases, J lost 8 bases, and 12 bases lay in between. CDR3 loop: CASSNRGVEKLFF. DNA of the CDR3: TGTGCCAGCAGTAATAGGGGGGTGGAAAAACTGTTTTTT.

The V call is TRBV7-8, the J call TRBJ2-1; possibly TRBD2 for D (6 bases). Looked up from germline, CDR1 is SGHVS and CDR2 is FQNEAQ. The CDR3 sequence is 13 residues long. With 5 bases removed from V and 8 bases from J, the gap between germline ends came to 13 bases. The CDR3 is CASSPRGRYEQFF. The CDR3 region has the DNA TGTGCCAGCAGCCCCCGGGGGAGGTATGAGCAGTTCTTC.

This clone was seen only once. V is TRBV2 and J is TRBJ2-1; 8 bases map to TRBD2. The ends lost 6 bases at V and 1 base at J; junction bases unmatched: 8. Germline V CDR1 and CDR2: SNHLY, FYNNEI. The CDR3 spans 16 residues. The CDR3 protein is CASRLERGLSYNEQFF. As DNA, the CDR3 is TGTGCCAGCAGACTTGAGCGGGGGTTATCCTACAATGAGCAGTTCTTC.

The J gene is TRBJ2-2, the V gene TRBV2; tentatively, D is TRBD2 (6 bases). The CDR3 is 15 amino acids. The ends were cut back, 0 bases at V and 8 bases at J, with 13 bases in the middle. Looked up from germline, CDR1 is SNHLY and CDR2 is FYNNEI. This CDR3 reads CASSEAVRGWGELFF. In DNA form, the CDR3 reads TGTGCCAGCAGTGAAGCCGTGCGGGGCTGGGGGGAGCTGTTTTTT.

This chain uses TRBV28 with TRBJ1-3; D is possibly TRBD1 (5 bases). Looked up from germline, CDR1 is MDHEN and CDR2 is SYDVKM. This CDR3 contains 15 residues. Trimming left V 5 bases short and J 2 bases short, with 13 bases between. This CDR3 is CASSPLGVAGNTIYF. The CDR3 DNA reads TGTGCCAGCAGTCCCCTGGGGGTAGCTGGAAACACCATATATTTT.

CDR3 sequence (DNA): TGTGCCAGCACCCCCAGGGGAAGGGACACCGGGGAGCTGTTTTTT. Its translation is CASTPRGRDTGELFF. V gene TRBV6-6 combines with J gene TRBJ2-2, with a tentative D call TRBD1 (6 bases). This CDR3 is 15 amino acids long. The V gene's germline CDR1 is MNHNY and CDR2 SVGAGI (reference sequence). V shed 7 bases and J shed 3 bases, with 15 bases lying between them.

The rearrangement links TRBV29-1 to TRBJ2-1; D gene ambiguous. Trimming shortened V by 0 bases and J by 7 bases, and 13 bases separated the two germline ends. From germline, CDR1 is SQVTM and CDR2 ANQGSEA. The CDR3 is 14 residues long. CDR3 bases: TGCAGCGTTGAAGATCTTCTTAGTGGAAATGAGCAGTTCTTC. This translates into CSVEDLLSGNEQFF.

V usage is TRBV19 and J usage is TRBJ2-5; 8 bases align to TRBD1. Germline CDR1 and CDR2: LNHDA and SQIVND (reference sequence). This CDR3 contains 15 residues. The J segment lost 2 bases and the V segment lost 6 bases, leaving 8 bases of the junction unmatched. The CDR3 DNA sequence: TGTGCCAGTAGGAAGACCGGGACAGGACAAGAGACCCAGTACTTC. This translates into CASRKTGTGQETQYF.

The rearrangement links TRBV4-1 to TRBJ2-7; D may correspond to TRBD1 or TRBD2 (5 bases each). Trimming left V 1 base short and J 7 bases short, with 20 bases between. Germline V gene data show CDR1 as MGHRA and CDR2 as YSYEKL. The CDR3 sequence is 16 residues long. The CDR3 region has the DNA TGCGCCAGCAGCCAAGTTCCGGGACCCCTCCGAAGGGAGCAGTACTTC. Residues: CASSQVPGPLRREQYF.

The V call is TRBV27, the J call TRBJ2-1; D not certain. Germline lookup yields CDR1 MNHEY and CDR2 SMNVEV (reference sequence). The CDR3 contains 14 residues. The ends were cut back, 5 bases at V and 6 bases at J, with 14 bases in the middle. The DNA for the CDR3 is TGTGCCAGCAGTCACGGTTACCCCCGCAATGAGCAGTTCTTC. Amino acids: CASSHGYPRNEQFF.

This clone was seen a single time. The CDR3 DNA follows: TGTGCCACCAGCAGAGATGGGGCGGGGGGAACAGATACGCAGTATTTT. It translates to CATSRDGAGGTDTQYF. This rearrangement joins TRBV15 to TRBJ2-3; TRBD2 aligns across 8 bases. The V gene end was trimmed by 0 bases and the J gene end by 3 bases; junction bases not matched to a gene: 5. CDR1 LNHNV and CDR2 YYDKDF come from the germline V gene (reference sequence). The CDR3 is made up of 16 amino acids. The full variable domain, completed using reference TRBV15 and TRBJ2-3, is DAMVIQNPRYQVTQFGKPVTLSCSQTLNHNVMYWYQQKSSQAPKLLFHYYDKDFNNEADTPDNFQSRRPNTSFCFLDIRSPGLGDTAMYLCATSRDGAGGTDTQYFGPGTRLTVL.

The chain uses TRBV3-1 (or the pseudogene TRBV3-2) and TRBJ1-3, with D perhaps matching TRBD1 (6 bases). The V and J ends lost 1 base and 0 bases respectively, with 10 bases between them. The length of the CDR3 is 16 residues. Germline V gives CDR1 LGHDT, CDR2 YNNKEL (reference sequence). Here the CDR3 reads CASSQGGPLSGNTIYF. The CDR3 DNA reads as TGTGCCAGCAGCCAAGGGGGGCCCCTCTCTGGAAACACCATATATTTT.

This chain joins TRBV19 and TRBJ2-1; 8 nucleotides line up with TRBD2. Germline-derived CDR1 and CDR2 are LNHDA and SQIVND (reference sequence). The CDR3 covers 12 residues. V trimming: 5 bases; J trimming: 11 bases; junction bases outside the gene matches: 5. CDR3 amino acids: CASSPAGAQQFF. The CDR3 DNA reads TGTGCCAGTAGTCCAGCGGGAGCCCAGCAGTTCTTC.

The chain employs TRBV4-1 and TRBJ2-7; the D gene could be TRBD1 or TRBD2 (5 bases each). There are 16 residues in the CDR3. The V end lost 4 bases, the J end lost 0 bases, and 16 bases lay between the germline ends. Germline loops: CDR1 MGHRA, CDR2 YSYEKL. The CDR3 nucleotides read TGCGCCAGCAGCCTAAAACCGCTGGGGACCTCCTACGAGCAGTACTTC. Residues: CASSLKPLGTSYEQYF.